These 22 T cell receptor beta chains were all obtained from the same sample, sequenced in a study of shared clonotypes between healthy human individuals. The data were produced by immunoSEQ multiplex PCR, yet TCRdb's version contains in-frame clones alone and is incomplete. This table has roughly 1.4 million clones, about 98.5% appearing once. Sequenced input: naive CD4+ T cells sorted from blood. Noted subset: CD45RA+ positively selected. Receptors were obtained from a man aged 25-45 years in good health.

This clone was observed once. The V call is TRBV19, the J call TRBJ2-4; maybe TRBD1 (6 bases). V lost 4 bases and J 0 bases, leaving 10 bases between the germline ends. CDR1 LNHDA and CDR2 SQIVND come from the germline V gene (reference sequence). The CDR3 extends over 15 amino acids. The CDR3 region is CASSKTGLAKNIQYF. The CDR3, as DNA: TGTGCCAGTAGTAAGACAGGACTAGCCAAAAACATTCAGTACTTC.

This chain links TRBV9 with TRBJ2-5; the match to TRBD2 covers 10 bases. J was trimmed by 2 bases and V by 0 bases; bases with no gene match: 7. The germline gives CDR1 SGDLS, CDR2 YYNGEE. CDR3 length: 17 amino acids. CDR3 nucleotides: TGTGCCAGCAGCGTAGATCCTAGCGGGAGTGTACAAGAGACCCAGTACTTC. This encodes CASSVDPSGSVQETQYF.

The gene calls are TRBV4-3 and TRBJ2-7; no reliable D call. Germline V gene lookup returns CDR1 LGHNA and CDR2 YSLEER. V lost 2 bases to trimming and J lost 5 bases, with 7 bases between them. CDR3 length: 12 amino acids. DNA of the CDR3: TGCGCCAGCAGCCAAAGTCGGAACGAGCAGTACTTC. Translating it yields CASSQSRNEQYF.

The chain carries TRBV4-3 and TRBJ2-1; possibly TRBD2 for D (6 bases). The CDR3 has 15 amino acids. Germline CDR1 LGHNA, CDR2 YSLEER. The ends were cut back, 4 bases at V and 5 bases at J, with 15 bases in the middle. The CDR3 bases are TGCGCCAGCAGCCTGGAGGGTGCGGCCAACAATGAGCAGTTCTTC. Amino acids: CASSLEGAANNEQFF.

The chain couples TRBV7-9 to TRBJ1-1, with 8 bases aligning to TRBD1. Germline V lookup: CDR1 SEHNR, CDR2 FQNEAQ (reference sequence). V trimming: 5 bases; J trimming: 4 bases; junction bases outside the gene matches: 6. The CDR3 has 14 amino acids. CDR3 sequence: CASSTDRVSTEAFF. DNA for the CDR3: TGTGCCAGCAGCACGGACAGGGTGAGCACTGAAGCTTTCTTT. The full variable domain, in which reference TRBV7-9 and TRBJ1-1 provide the parts outside the CDR3, is DTGVSQNPRHKITKRGQNVTFRCDPISEHNRLYWYRQTLGQGPEFLTYFQNEAQLEKSRLLSDRFSAERPKGSFSTLEIQRTEQGDSAMYLCASSTDRVSTEAFFGQGTRLTVV.

The rearrangement uses TRBV7-8 and TRBJ2-5; D tentatively fits TRBD1 or TRBD2 (5 bases each). Trimming pared 1 base from V and 5 bases from J, leaving 8 bases between. Germline assignment: CDR1 SGHVS and CDR2 FQNEAQ. This CDR3 has 13 residues. CDR3 sequence: CASSLDGTETQYF. The CDR3, as DNA: TGTGCCAGCAGCTTAGACGGGACCGAGACCCAGTACTTC.

V is TRBV25-1 and J is TRBJ1-4, with D possibly being TRBD1 (6 bases). The CDR3 covers 17 residues. With 5 bases removed from V and 0 bases from J, the gap between germline ends came to 16 bases. Looked up from germline, CDR1 is MGHDK and CDR2 is SYGVNS. For the CDR3, the DNA is TGTGCCAGCAGTCCAAACCCGGACAGCACAACTAATGAAAAACTGTTTTTT. Its translation: CASSPNPDSTTNEKLFF.

The V gene is TRBV10-2, the J gene TRBJ1-5, with D possibly being TRBD1 (6 bases). In germline, CDR1 is WSHSY, CDR2 SAAADI. V was shortened by 4 bases and J by 7 bases, with 23 bases between the two germline ends. This CDR3 is 17 amino acids long. The CDR3: CASSVSAGTSRAQPQHF. CDR3 DNA: TGCGCCAGCAGTGTCAGCGCCGGGACATCGCGCGCGCAGCCCCAGCATTTT.

The genes are TRBV27 and TRBJ1-1; D is possibly TRBD1 (6 bases). V was clipped by 7 bases and J by 5 bases, with 14 bases between them. Germline loops: CDR1 MNHEY, CDR2 SMNVEV (reference sequence). The CDR3 contains 13 residues. The CDR3 region is CASILGGRTEAFF. Here the CDR3 DNA reads TGTGCCAGCATACTGGGGGGGCGTACTGAAGCTTTCTTT.

The V call is TRBV6-1, the J call TRBJ2-5; possible D gene TRBD1, 5 bases. Trimming pared 8 bases from V and 2 bases from J, leaving 15 bases between. This CDR3 is built from 14 residues. Per germline, CDR1 MNHNS and CDR2 SASEGT. The CDR3 region is CASGARGGQETQYF. The CDR3 DNA reads as TGTGCCAGCGGAGCTAGGGGTGGACAAGAGACCCAGTACTTC.

The V gene is TRBV5-4, the J gene TRBJ2-2, with 12 bases fitting TRBD2. Germline V gene sequence: CDR1 SGHNT, CDR2 YYREEE (reference sequence). The CDR3 is made up of 16 amino acids. V lost 5 bases and J lost 5; bases outside the gene matches: 7. The CDR3 DNA sequence: TGTGCCAGCAGACTGGCCGGGACTAGCGGGACCGGGGAGCTGTTTTTT. It yields the protein CASRLAGTSGTGELFF.

The chain links TRBV5-1 to TRBJ2-2; TRBD2 matches at 14 bases. Looked up from germline, CDR1 is SGHRS and CDR2 is YFSETQ. This CDR3 spans 17 amino acids. The trim removed 3 bases at V and 4 bases at J, leaving 5 bases unmatched. CDR3 nucleotides: TGCGCCAGCAGCTGGGGACTAGCGGGAGTTATCACCGGGGAGCTGTTTTTT. Translation gives CASSWGLAGVITGELFF.

The CDR3 region is CASAEVAGSNEQFF. Written as DNA, the CDR3 is TGCGCCAGCGCCGAAGTAGCGGGAAGCAATGAGCAGTTCTTC. The rearrangement links TRBV5-1 to TRBJ2-1; 8 bases fit TRBD2. Germline trimming cut 7 bases from V and 6 bases from J; bases unmatched to any gene: 9. CDR1 is SGHRS and CDR2 is YFSETQ in the germline V gene. This CDR3 is 14 amino acids long.

The chain joins TRBV5-4 to TRBJ2-3, with D maybe TRBD2 (5 bases). The germline V and J ends were trimmed by 0 bases and 3 bases, with 14 bases remaining between them. The germline V gene has CDR1 SGHNT and CDR2 YYREEE (reference sequence). CDR3 length: 16 residues. The CDR3 nucleotides are TGTGCCAGCAGCTTGGCTGGTGTCCCGGGGACAGATACGCAGTATTTT. It yields the protein CASSLAGVPGTDTQYF.

On this clone: This specimen includes other DNA sequences encoding the same CDR3. The V gene is TRBV19, the J gene TRBJ2-7, with 8 bases lining up with TRBD1. The V gene's germline CDR1 is LNHDA and CDR2 SQIVND (reference sequence). J was trimmed by 0 bases and V by 7 bases; bases with no gene match: 5. This CDR3 has 14 residues. CDR3 loop: CASTRTGSSYEQYF. The CDR3 DNA reads TGTGCCAGTACGCGGACAGGGAGCTCCTACGAGCAGTACTTC.

The chain recombines TRBV10-3 with TRBJ1-5, with unresolved D. The germline V and J ends were trimmed by 8 bases and 2 bases, with 16 bases remaining between them. The CDR3 contains 15 residues. CDR1 is ENHRY, CDR2 SYGVKD, per germline. CDR3 sequence (DNA): TGTGCCATCGGGCTTGATAAAGGACGCAATCAGCCCCAGCATTTT. It encodes CAIGLDKGRNQPQHF.

The CDR3 sequence: CASSFRGLAGYTF. The CDR3 DNA reads as TGTGCCAGCAGTTTCAGGGGTCTGGCTGGCTACACCTTC. This chain connects TRBV28 to TRBJ1-2; the D gene is possibly TRBD1 (6 bases). Germline CDR1 MDHEN, CDR2 SYDVKM. The germline V and J ends were trimmed by 3 bases and 7 bases, with 12 bases remaining between them. The CDR3 is 13 residues long.

The CDR3 DNA is TGTGCCAGCAGCTTTCGACCGACCAGTGAGCAGTTCTTC. Its protein product is CASSFRPTSEQFF. The rearrangement links TRBV7-2 to TRBJ2-1; no clear D gene. Per the germline V gene, CDR1 is SGHTA and CDR2 is FQGNSA. This CDR3 spans 13 amino acids. V was pared by 3 bases and J by 9 bases, with 12 bases between.

The gene calls are TRBV19 and TRBJ1-1; D is perhaps TRBD1 (5 bases). Looked up from germline, CDR1 is LNHDA and CDR2 is SQIVND (reference sequence). Trimming removed 5 bases at V and 4 bases at J, with 11 bases between. The CDR3 sequence is 13 residues long. The CDR3 coding sequence is TGTGCCAGTAGTCAGGGACGTCGCACTGAAGCTTTCTTT. This encodes CASSQGRRTEAFF. Supplemented by reference TRBV19 and TRBJ1-1, the full variable domain reads DGGITQSPKYLFRKEGQNVTLSCEQNLNHDAMYWYRQDPGQGLRLIYYSQIVNDFQKGDIAEGYSVSREKKESFPLTVTSAQKNPTAFYLCASSQGRRTEAFFGQGTRLTVV.

The V gene is TRBV11-3, the J gene TRBJ1-1, with 10 bases lining up with TRBD1. CDR3 length equals 15 residues. CDR1 SGHNT and CDR2 YENEEA come from the germline V gene. Trimming removed 4 bases from V and 7 bases from J; junction bases left unmatched: 9. The CDR3 protein is CASSSGGQGQVEAFF. Written as DNA, the CDR3 is TGTGCCAGCAGCTCAGGGGGACAGGGGCAAGTTGAAGCTTTCTTT. The complete variable domain, with remaining parts taken from reference TRBV11-3 and TRBJ1-1, reads EAGVVQSPRYKIIEKKQPVAFWCNPISGHNTLYWYLQNLGQGPELLIRYENEEAVDDSQLPKDRFSAERLKGVDSTLKIQPAELGDSAVYLCASSSGGQGQVEAFFGQGTRLTVV.

V usage is TRBV10-2 and J usage is TRBJ2-6, with 16 bases matching TRBD2. The V gene's germline CDR1 is WSHSY and CDR2 SAAADI. This CDR3 region has 18 residues. V was pared by 6 bases and J by 3 bases, with 5 bases of the junction left unmatched. Here the CDR3 DNA reads TGCGCCAGCAGACCCGGGACTAGCGGGAGGGTTGGGGCCAACGTCCTGACTTTC. Its translation: CASRPGTSGRVGANVLTF.

The chain is built from TRBV5-1 and TRBJ2-1; maybe TRBD2 (7 bases). V dropped 4 bases and J dropped 5 bases, with 22 bases sitting between them. CDR1 and CDR2 (germline): SGHRS, YFSETQ. The CDR3 length is 17 residues. The CDR3 sequence: CASSPWRGGTHNNEQFF. CDR3 DNA: TGCGCCAGCAGCCCATGGAGGGGGGGGACCCACAACAATGAGCAGTTCTTC.